This TCR beta chain appears in the sequencing data of a study of shared clonotypes between healthy human individuals. Study summary: Aged between 18 and 49, the donors were a couple of women and three men.

Terminally differentiated effector memory CD45RA+ cells were excluded by CCR7 positive selection of CD45RO-negative cells. The CDR3 is 13 residues long. Deletions cut 2 bases from V and 7 bases from J, with 12 bases between. Looked up from germline, CDR1 is SQVTM and CDR2 is ANQGSEA. Running of the assay took place at deep level. TCRdb's table, derived via immunoSEQ multiplex PCR, lists solely in-frame clones and lacks some. The top ten clones hold more than 1.5% of a sample with about 2.1 million clones, around 95% of them seen once. This rearrangement joins TRBV29-1 to TRBJ2-1; D not certain. Sequencing used naive CD8+ T cells from PBMCs. This sequence was found in a man aged 18 to 30 in good health. Some clones in this sample may be carry-over from other donors' samples. The CDR3 coding sequence is TGCAGCGTTGAATTTCCAAATGTAAATGAGCAGTTCTTC. Amino acid sequence: CSVEFPNVNEQFF.